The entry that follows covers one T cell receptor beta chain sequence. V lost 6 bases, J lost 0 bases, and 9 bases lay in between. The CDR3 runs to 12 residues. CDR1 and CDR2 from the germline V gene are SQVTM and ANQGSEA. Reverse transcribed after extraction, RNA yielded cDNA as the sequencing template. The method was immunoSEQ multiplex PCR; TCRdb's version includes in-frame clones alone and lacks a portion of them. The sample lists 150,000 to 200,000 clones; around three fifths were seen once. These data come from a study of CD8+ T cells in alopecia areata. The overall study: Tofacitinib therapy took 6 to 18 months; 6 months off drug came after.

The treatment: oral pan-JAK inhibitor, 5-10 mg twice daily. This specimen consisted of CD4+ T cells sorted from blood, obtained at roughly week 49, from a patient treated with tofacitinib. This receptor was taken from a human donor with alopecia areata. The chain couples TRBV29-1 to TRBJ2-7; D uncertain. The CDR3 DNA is TGCAGCGTGGTAGCAGGCTCCTACGAGCAGTACTTC. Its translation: CSVVAGSYEQYF.